This T cell receptor (beta chain) was recovered during a study of cytomegalovirus exposure and HLA in healthy donors. This clone is a singleton in its sample. The antigen remains unidentified. Study observations and caveats: Cytomegalovirus association was assigned to 150 to 200 TCR beta chains.

Use of 60 Vbeta and 13 Jbeta primers characterized the PCR. Assay used: immunoSEQ multiplex PCR; TCRdb lists only in-frame clones, some missing. The sample records approximately 110,000 clones, approximately 66% being singletons. This TCR was sampled from a man aged 40-50 years in good health and CMV-seropositive. Sequenced material: PBMCs.

For the CDR3, the DNA is TGTGCCAGCAGCGTTGGGACAGGGGGGAACACTGAAGCTTTCTTT. Amino acids: CASSVGTGGNTEAFF. The J gene is TRBJ1-1, the V gene TRBV9; TRBD1 aligns across 11 bases. CDR3 length: 15 amino acids. Germline V gives CDR1 SGDLS, CDR2 YYNGEE. The trim removed 2 bases at V and 1 base at J, leaving 1 base unmatched.